These 20 T cell receptor beta chains originate from one sample sequenced in a study of T cell responses to AZD1222 COVID-19 vaccine. Here immunoSEQ multiplex PCR was the method, and the copy in TCRdb shows in-frame clones only, minus some. The table includes 94,000 or so clones, 80% to 90% detected once. The input for sequencing was peripheral blood, taken on day 0 of AZD1222 vaccination. Receptors were obtained from an adult in good health.

This CDR3 reads CASSEAGSDSGNTIYF. DNA for the CDR3: TGTGCCAGCAGTGAGGCCGGGTCTGACTCTGGAAACACCATATATTTT. V and J are TRBV6-1 and TRBJ1-3; no firm D call. The CDR3 spans 16 residues. V lost 3 bases to trimming and J lost 0 bases, with 12 bases between them. The germline V gene has CDR1 MNHNS and CDR2 SASEGT.

The chain uses TRBV19 and TRBJ2-3; the match to TRBD1 covers 10 bases. Germline V gene sequence: CDR1 LNHDA, CDR2 SQIVND (reference sequence). J gave up 4 bases and V 4 bases, and 8 bases lay outside the gene matches. The CDR3 spans 16 residues. Written as DNA, the CDR3 is TGTGCCAGTAGTACTCGGGACAGGGGAAGGGCAGATACGCAGTATTTT. Translating it yields CASSTRDRGRADTQYF.

This chain joins TRBV6-5 and TRBJ1-4; the D gene is possibly TRBD1 (5 bases). Trimming took 4 bases from V and 7 from J, leaving 13 bases between them. The CDR3 runs to 14 residues. Germline V CDR1 and CDR2: MNHEY, SVGAGI. The CDR3 DNA reads TGTGCCAGCAGTTTGGCAGGGAGAGGTGAAAAACTGTTTTTT. Translation: CASSLAGRGEKLFF.

The chain carries TRBV9 and TRBJ1-6; D is uncertain. Trimming left V 5 bases short and J 8 bases short, with 17 bases between. Germline V gene data show CDR1 as SGDLS and CDR2 as YYNGEE. The length of the CDR3 is 15 residues. The CDR3 region has the DNA TGTGCCAGCAGTGAGCGGACCACTTCAGATTCACCCCTCCACTTT. The encoded protein is CASSERTTSDSPLHF.

The chain has TRBV6-1 and TRBJ1-1; D gene uncertain. The CDR3 has 13 residues. CDR1 is MNHNS, CDR2 SASEGT, per germline. V shed 3 bases and J shed 7 bases, with 12 bases lying between them. The CDR3 DNA reads TGTGCCAGCAGTGACACACCACCCCTTGAAGCTTTCTTT. It encodes CASSDTPPLEAFF.

V usage is TRBV19 and J usage is TRBJ1-2; D ambiguous. With 7 bases removed from V and 3 bases from J, the gap between germline ends came to 3 bases. Germline-derived CDR1 and CDR2 are LNHDA and SQIVND (reference sequence). The CDR3 is made up of 10 amino acids. This CDR3 is CASKDYGYTF. CDR3 DNA: TGTGCCAGTAAAGACTATGGCTACACCTTC.

The genes are TRBV30 and TRBJ1-2, with D hard to call. This CDR3 is built from 13 residues. Trimming cost V 1 base and J 8 bases, with 14 bases left between them. Per germline, CDR1 GTSNPN and CDR2 SVGIG (reference sequence). The CDR3 spells CAWSGAAGTGYTF. The CDR3 nucleotides are TGTGCCTGGAGTGGGGCGGCAGGCACAGGCTACACCTTC.

This clone was seen a few times. V is TRBV12-3 or TRBV12-4 and J is TRBJ1-1; D gene ambiguous. The CDR3 runs to 13 residues. V lost 8 bases to trimming and J lost 1 base, with 11 bases between them. Written as DNA, the CDR3 is TGTGCCAGCGGTCCCCAACGGAACACTGAAGCTTTCTTT. Its translation is CASGPQRNTEAFF.

A word on this clone: The junction departs from the called germline gene at one end, perhaps through a read error. The rearrangement links TRBV28 to TRBJ1-6, with 8 bases aligning to TRBD1. CDR1 is MDHEN, CDR2 SYDVKM, per germline. This CDR3 spans 16 amino acids. The chain's CDR3 is CASSSRQGRLFSGRTF. The CDR3 DNA is TGTGCCAGCAGTTCCCGACAGGGGCGGCTTTTTTCTGGACGAACCTTT.

The rearrangement joins TRBV19 to TRBJ1-1; D unclear. CDR3 size: 13 residues. Trimming took off 6 bases at V and 4 bases at J, with 12 bases between the two ends. CDR1 and CDR2 (germline): LNHDA, SQIVND (reference sequence). CDR3 loop: CASSLAGSTEAFF. The CDR3 region has the DNA TGTGCCAGTAGCCTCGCGGGGAGCACTGAAGCTTTCTTT.

The CDR3 protein is CASSYQGRSTEAFF. For the CDR3, the DNA is TGCGCCAGCAGTTACCAGGGGCGGTCCACTGAAGCTTTCTTT. This rearrangement joins TRBV5-1 to TRBJ1-1; TRBD1 is a possible D gene (6 bases). CDR3 length equals 14 residues. CDR1 SGHRS and CDR2 YFSETQ come from the germline V gene. V was trimmed by 5 bases and J by 4 bases, leaving 15 bases between them.

This clone was found once. The chain is built from TRBV6-1 and TRBJ1-3; D may be TRBD1 (6 bases). Trimming took off 2 bases at V and 3 bases at J, with 11 bases between the two ends. Germline CDR1 and CDR2: MNHNS and SASEGT. The CDR3 extends over 15 amino acids. The CDR3: CASSEITGLGNTIYF. The CDR3, as DNA: TGTGCCAGCAGTGAAATTACAGGGCTTGGAAACACCATATATTTT.

Points on this clone: No DNA is shown, since the ends of the CDR3 on it are uncertain; the CDR3 is the one TCRdb lists. The chain employs TRBV5-4 and TRBJ1-5. Germline V CDR1 and CDR2: SGHNT, YYREEE (reference sequence). The length of the CDR3 is 14 amino acids, counting both ends. CDR3 protein: CASSFFGAGQPQHF.

The chain joins TRBV24-1 to TRBJ1-2; D is undetermined. CDR1 and CDR2 (germline): KGHDR, SFDVKD. The CDR3 covers 12 residues. Trimming shortened V by 9 bases and J by 1 base, and 8 bases separated the two germline ends. The CDR3 region has the DNA TGTGCCACCCGCGGTGATAACTATGGCTACACCTTC. Encoded protein: CATRGDNYGYTF.

V is TRBV2 and J is TRBJ2-7; D unresolved. Between the trimmed V and J ends, which lost 4 bases and 1 base, there was a span of 11 bases. This CDR3 comprises 14 residues. Germline V gene lookup returns CDR1 SNHLY and CDR2 FYNNEI. CDR3 amino acids: CASSGPPSSYEQYF. In DNA, the CDR3 is TGTGCCAGCAGTGGCCCGCCCTCATCCTACGAGCAGTACTTC.

The chain employs TRBV9 and TRBJ1-1, with 9 nucleotides matching TRBD1. Losses at the gene ends were 2 bases for V and 4 bases for J; bases not matched to a gene: 3. This CDR3 has 14 residues. Germline-derived CDR1 and CDR2 are SGDLS and YYNGEE. Here the CDR3 reads CASSVTGGRTEAFF. The CDR3 coding sequence is TGTGCCAGCAGCGTGACAGGGGGTCGCACTGAAGCTTTCTTT. The entire variable domain, with the rest obtained from reference TRBV9 and TRBJ1-1, is as follows: DSGVTQTPKHLITATGQRVTLRCSPRSGDLSVYWYQQSLDQGLQFLIQYYNGEERAKGNILERFSAQQFPDLHSELNLSSLELGDSALYFCASSVTGGRTEAFFGQGTRLTVV.

The CDR3 sequence: CASSYSWQGVNSPLHF. In nucleotides, the CDR3 is TGTGCCAGCAGTTACTCATGGCAGGGAGTTAATTCACCCCTCCACTTT. This chain uses TRBV6-7 with TRBJ1-6; D may be TRBD1 (5 bases). TRBV6-7 is known as an ORF, though its function is uncertain. The CDR3 contains 16 residues. V lost 0 bases and J lost 6, with 12 bases in between.

The V call is TRBV19, the J call TRBJ1-6; maybe TRBD1 (6 bases). Trimming shortened V by 5 bases and J by 8 bases, and 13 bases separated the two germline ends. Germline V gene lookup returns CDR1 LNHDA and CDR2 SQIVND (reference sequence). The CDR3 totals 14 residues. The CDR3, as DNA: TGTGCCAGTAGTTCTGAACAGGGTGATTCACCCCTCCACTTT. It yields the protein CASSSEQGDSPLHF.

This clone was counted once. Different DNA sequences within this sample yield the same CDR3. The rearrangement uses TRBV6-6 and TRBJ2-7; TRBD1 matches at 9 bases. V lost 2 bases, J lost 2 bases, and 1 base stayed unmatched. Germline V gene lookup returns CDR1 MNHNY and CDR2 SVGAGI (reference sequence). CDR3 length: 14 residues. The CDR3 DNA reads TGTGCCAGCAGTTACGGGACAGGGACCTACGAGCAGTACTTC. Translating it yields CASSYGTGTYEQYF.

This clone was recorded only once. This chain connects TRBV19 to TRBJ2-1; D uncertain. The V end was cut by 3 bases, the J end by 8 bases, with 11 bases between. The V gene's germline CDR1 is LNHDA and CDR2 SQIVND (reference sequence). The length of the CDR3 is 13 residues. The CDR3 reads CASSIGATYEQFF. The CDR3 coding sequence is TGTGCCAGTAGTATCGGCGCGACATATGAGCAGTTCTTC.